A selection of T cell receptor beta chains follows, all from one sample in a study of OX40 agonist ivuxolimab in advanced cancers. Sequencing used immunoSEQ multiplex PCR; TCRdb keeps in-frame clones, though not all of them. Of tens of thousands of clones listed, 80% to 90% were seen once; the top ten hold less than 2.5%. This specimen was CD4+ or CD8+ T cells sorted from blood, taken in a trial of the OX40 agonist ivuxolimab. The receptors here all came from an adult with an advanced solid tumor such as melanoma, head and neck, liver or kidney cancer. CDR3s include the opening cysteine and the closing phenylalanine or tryptophan. A row's size may be missing; if present it is once, few, many or a size class.

clone size	V gene	J gene	CDR3 protein
-	TRBV6-1	TRBJ2-2	CASSERGGELFF
-	TRBV6-5	TRBJ1-5	CASSSGQGGNQPQHF
-	TRBV7-2	TRBJ1-2	CASSLAGLSNYGYTF
-	TRBV5-1	TRBJ2-7	CASKIGPLTPDWQYF
-	TRBV21-1	TRBJ2-7	CASTDGRETGEQYF
few	TRBV15	TRBJ1-1	CATSIQGARAFF
once	TRBV7-8	TRBJ1-6	CASSPGTPNSPLHF
-	TRBV7-9	TRBJ1-1	CASSPSVGNTEAFF
-	TRBV11-2	TRBJ1-3	CASSLRGLNTIYF
-	TRBV4-2	TRBJ2-7	CASSQDFLAENYEQYF
-	TRBV9	TRBJ2-3	CASSSPWGRNTDTQYF
few	TRBV7-3	TRBJ2-3	CASSARGPGFNRTDTQYF
-	TRBV7-6	TRBJ1-6	CASSLGGESSYNSPLHF
few	TRBV18	TRBJ2-5	CASSPPLKETQYF
-	TRBV19	TRBJ2-1	CASSMGPSTYNEQFF
-	TRBV6-1	TRBJ2-1	CASSEPGPRYNEQFF
-	TRBV19	TRBJ2-6	CASIAPDYSGANVLTF
-	TRBV5-4	TRBJ1-2	CASSLGGRGYTF
-	TRBV5-1	TRBJ2-1	CASSLFMAAENEQFF
-	TRBV2	TRBJ2-3	CASSEVSGMGDTQYF
-	TRBV4-1	TRBJ2-1	CASTRTGGSYNEQFF
-	TRBV7-2	TRBJ1-1	CASSPGVGTGRTEAFF
once	TRBV7-2	TRBJ2-4	CASRVTGAKNIQYF
-	TRBV18	TRBJ2-1	CASSLLAGGDDNEQFF
-	TRBV25-1	TRBJ1-1	CASSDIGPNTEAFF
many	TRBV30	TRBJ2-7	CAWGQGREEQYF
-	TRBV28	TRBJ2-7	CASSPSGTGSYEQYF
-	TRBV28	TRBJ2-3	CASSFDPSRQDTQYF
-	TRBV30	TRBJ2-7	CAWCSGAGYEQYF
-	TRBV6-1	TRBJ2-7	CASGPSGSLLEQYF
few	TRBV7-9	TRBJ1-5	CASSQLNQPQHF
-	TRBV19	TRBJ2-2	CASSTWGRNTGELFF
-	TRBV27	TRBJ1-1	CASFERGTGGTEAFF
-	TRBV6-8	TRBJ1-1	CASSLQGATEAFF
medium-sized	TRBV11-2	TRBJ1-1	CASRPGTGWTEAFF
-	TRBV7-2	TRBJ2-1	CASSRGGTGNEQFF
-	TRBV6-5	TRBJ2-2	CASSKGQGTGELFF
-	TRBV28	TRBJ2-7	CASRYQQSSYEQYF
-	TRBV5-1	TRBJ2-7	CASRLAGVYEQYF
-	TRBV7-3	TRBJ2-1	CASSWTGQGSYNEQFF
-	TRBV19	TRBJ1-5	CASSGQDRGLIGNQPQHF
once	TRBV5-1	TRBJ2-2	CASSLRAGSGELFF